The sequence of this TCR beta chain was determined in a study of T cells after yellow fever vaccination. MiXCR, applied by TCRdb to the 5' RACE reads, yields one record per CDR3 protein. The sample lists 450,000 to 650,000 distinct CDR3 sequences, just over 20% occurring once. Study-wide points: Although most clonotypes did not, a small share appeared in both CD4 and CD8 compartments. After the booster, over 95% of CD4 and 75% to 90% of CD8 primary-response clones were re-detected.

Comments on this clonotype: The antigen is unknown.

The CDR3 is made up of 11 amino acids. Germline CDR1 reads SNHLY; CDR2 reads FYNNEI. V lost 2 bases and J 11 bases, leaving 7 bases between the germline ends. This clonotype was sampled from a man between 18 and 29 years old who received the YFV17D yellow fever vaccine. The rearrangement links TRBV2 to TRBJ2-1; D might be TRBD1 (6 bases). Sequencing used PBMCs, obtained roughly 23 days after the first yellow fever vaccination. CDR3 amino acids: CASSEQGKQFF. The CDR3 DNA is TGTGCCAGCAGTGAACAGGGGAAGCAGTTCTTC.